What follows describes a single T cell receptor (beta chain). Its antigen is unidentified. This record comes from a study of cytomegalovirus exposure and HLA in healthy donors. The study, taken as a whole, reports: Testing in vitro showed a few CMV-associated chains specific for CMV antigens. Subsequent analysis showed first-cohort TCR clusters tending to co-occur in some 120 validation repertoires. Some TCR beta chains (roughly 160 of them) were listed as cytomegalovirus-associated. High specificity and sensitivity for cytomegalovirus status were reported for the classifier.

Trimming cost V 5 bases and J 1 base, with 15 bases left between them. The CDR3 has 15 residues. Germline CDR1 MNHEY, CDR2 SMNVEV (reference sequence). Clones were read by immunoSEQ multiplex PCR, and TCRdb kept only the in-frame ones, dropping some. The repertoire holds 170,000 or so clones, with around 81% as singletons. Sample: PBMCs. This TCR was sampled from a woman aged 18-29 years in good health and CMV-seropositive. The V call is TRBV27, the J call TRBJ2-7; TRBD1 is a possible D gene (6 bases). CDR3 protein: CASSKDPQGSYEQYF. The CDR3, as DNA: TGTGCCAGCAGTAAGGATCCACAGGGTTCCTACGAGCAGTACTTC.